The 10 T cell receptor beta chains in this list originate from one sample, sequenced in a study of shared clonotypes between healthy human individuals (TCRdb year 2020). CD8 naive samples consisted of CD45RO-negative cells that were positively selected for CCR7, yielding a CD45RA+CCR7+ population without TemRA cells. The library was obtained by the immunoSEQ multiplex PCR assay. The table comes from immuneACCESS by way of TCRdb, which keeps in-frame sequences with V and J called. Part of the clones is missing from these tables; in studies checked, under half for an unresolved V gene and the rest for unknown reasons. This sample gives approximately 2,200,000 clones in total; 85% to 95% of them show up just once. Of the sample, more than 1.5% is held by the ten largest clones. Sequencing input: naive CD8+ T cells from PBMCs. What this sample's cell subset or site label stands for: CD45RA+CCR7+. Source of these receptors: a man aged 18 to 30 in good health. Some clones in this sample may be carry-over from other donors' samples.

The gene calls are TRBV7-6 and TRBJ2-3, with no clear D. Trimming stripped 1 base from V and 1 base from J, with 9 bases between. Germline assignment: CDR1 SGHVS and CDR2 FNYEAQ. This CDR3 comprises 15 residues. CDR3 sequence: CASSLDASGTDTQYF. The CDR3 DNA follows: TGTGCCAGCAGCTTAGATGCCAGTGGCACAGATACGCAGTATTTT.

The chain links TRBV28 to TRBJ2-1; TRBD2 matches at 7 bases. Losses at the gene ends were 7 bases for V and 9 bases for J; bases not matched to a gene: 12. Germline CDR1 MDHEN, CDR2 SYDVKM. This CDR3 spans 14 amino acids. The CDR3 coding sequence is TGTGCCAGCAACCTAGCGGACTTAACTCGTGAGCAGTTCTTC. It translates to CASNLADLTREQFF.

This chain connects TRBV6-4 to TRBJ1-5, with TRBD1 identical over 8 bases. The CDR3 length is 13 residues. The V gene end was trimmed by 7 bases and the J gene end by 6 bases; junction bases not matched to a gene: 5. The V gene's germline CDR1 is MRHNA and CDR2 SNTAGT. The CDR3 DNA sequence: TGTGCCAGCATTGGGACAGGCCTTCAGCCCCAGCATTTT. This translates into CASIGTGLQPQHF.

The sample holds one count of this clone. The chain couples TRBV7-9 to TRBJ2-2; D is perhaps TRBD1 (6 bases). There are 17 residues in the CDR3. Germline V gives CDR1 SEHNR, CDR2 FQNEAQ (reference sequence). V lost 4 bases to trimming and J lost 7 bases, with 22 bases between them. The CDR3 nucleotides read TGTGCCAGCAGCTCGATTGGGGGACAAGGTTGGGTCGGGGAGCTGTTTTTT. Translation: CASSSIGGQGWVGELFF.

In regard to this clone: The same CDR3 can be traced to other DNA sequences in this sample. This chain connects TRBV27 to TRBJ1-1; maybe TRBD1 (5 bases). Trimming pared 5 bases from V and 1 base from J, leaving 8 bases between. The germline CDR1 and CDR2 sequences are MNHEY and SMNVEV (reference sequence). The CDR3 sequence is 13 residues long. CDR3 residues: CASSQTGNTEAFF. The CDR3 coding sequence is TGTGCCAGCAGTCAAACAGGGAACACTGAAGCTTTCTTT.

The chain employs TRBV4-1 and TRBJ2-5, with 10 bases matching TRBD1. Germline loops: CDR1 MGHRA, CDR2 YSYEKL. The junction had 13 bases not matched to a gene; V was cut back by 0 bases and J by 9 bases. The CDR3 contains 17 residues. Written as DNA, the CDR3 is TGCGCCAGCAGCCAAGATGTGGGACAGGGGTTTGGAGTGGCCCAGTACTTC. Residues: CASSQDVGQGFGVAQYF.

This CDR3 is CASSEVGQGTEQYF. The DNA of the CDR3 is TGTGCCAGCAGTGAAGTGGGACAGGGTACGGAGCAGTACTTC. The chain is built from TRBV6-1 and TRBJ2-7, with TRBD1 matching over 9 bases. Trimming removed 1 base from V and 7 bases from J; junction bases left unmatched: 5. The CDR3 is 14 residues long. Germline V CDR1 and CDR2: MNHNS, SASEGT.

The chain combines TRBV11-1 with TRBJ2-7; 9 bases map to TRBD2. This CDR3 has 16 residues. V gave up 1 base and J gave up 1 base; unmatched junction bases: 5. The germline V gene has CDR1 SGHAT and CDR2 FQDESV (reference sequence). The CDR3 DNA is TGTGCCAGCAGCTTAGAGGCTAGCGGGACATCCTACGAGCAGTACTTC. This codes for CASSLEASGTSYEQYF.

The rearrangement uses TRBV7-9 and TRBJ1-3; D uncertain. Per the germline V gene, CDR1 is SEHNR and CDR2 is FQNEAQ (reference sequence). Trimming left V 2 bases short and J 0 bases short, with 11 bases between. This CDR3 contains 16 residues. The CDR3 DNA follows: TGTGCCAGCAGCTTACCAAATACCCACTCTGGAAACACCATATATTTT. It translates to CASSLPNTHSGNTIYF.

The rearrangement joins TRBV7-3 to TRBJ2-7, with D maybe TRBD2 (6 bases). The CDR3 extends over 15 amino acids. V gave up 5 bases and J gave up 0 bases, with 14 bases separating them. Germline V gives CDR1 SGHTA, CDR2 FQGTGA. This CDR3 is CASSPVGLPSYEQYF. CDR3 nucleotide sequence: TGTGCCAGCAGCCCAGTGGGACTGCCCTCCTACGAGCAGTACTTC.